The TCR beta chain under discussion was sequenced for a study of blood T cell repertoires in COVID-19 (dated by TCRdb to 2018 to 2021). Concerning the study at large: Collaborator samples came from the United States, Italy and Spain and covered acute and convalescent phases of COVID-19. The prospective study material was composed of cDNA or gDNA derived from T cells, B-cell-depleted T cells, or PBMCs. The dataset comprised deeply sampled blood TCRbeta repertoires from subjects exposed to, actively infected with, or recovered from COVID-19. The repertoires were released in a freely available public database meant as a resource for research on the immune response to SARS-CoV-2. Samples came from the ongoing ImmuneRACE study (first 160 participants) plus 1,254 subjects from 6 global collaborators. The sample metadata nearly always contained a de-identified subject ID, COVID-19 status, age in years and sex. Where HLA class I and class II types were available, the types were taken from metadata supplied by the sample provider, not from assay-based typing.

Concerning this clone: This clone's antigen is unknown. Base qualities are missing; no much larger clone stands one base away.

Broader findings and caveats from the paper: The quantity of clinical and demographic metadata differed by source and by participant and was supplied without curation.

Deletion took 3 bases off V and 3 bases off J, with a span of 6 bases between the germline ends. As encoded in the germline V gene (reference sequence), CDR1 is LNHNV while CDR2 is YYDKDF. The cysteine opens and the phenylalanine closes a CDR3 of 13 amino acids. Of the read, only the CDR3 DNA is kept; its 39 bases are in frame from base 1. Participants in the prospective study were aged roughly 18 to 89 years, lived in 20 to 25 United States geographic areas, and enrolled through a virtual design. In the prospective study, participants were assigned to cohorts based on the clinical history participants reported in a screening survey and a study questionnaire. For ImmuneRACE Cohort 3, a participant was defined as recovered based on two consecutive negative NP/OP PCR tests, clearance by a healthcare professional, or resolution of symptoms. In the prospective study, whole blood, serum and a nasopharyngeal or oropharyngeal swab were collected from each participant by mobile phlebotomists. Additional blood draws and questionnaires over an approximately 2-month period could optionally be provided by prospective study participants. Blood samples from the prospective study were shipped frozen or at room temperature prior to DNA extraction.

TCRbeta CDR3 regions were amplified from genomic DNA by means of the immunoSEQ Assay, a bias-controlled multiplex PCR. Per the authors' processing: The number of nucleated cells in each sample was estimated by amplification of reference gene primers within the assay. Sequence reads were collapsed and filtered to measure the absolute abundance of every unique TCRbeta CDR3 rearrangement. For each sample, productive Simpson clonality was calculated by taking the square root of Simpson's diversity index across productive rearrangements. In TCRdb, the immuneACCESS table is reduced to in-frame sequences with V and J assigned. These tables do not hold every clone; where another copy was compared, an unresolved V gene accounts for under half, and the others remain unexplained. V, J and clone size are taken as reported in that table, and D and trimming were inferred from the DNA itself. The sample table shows roughly 300,000 clones, and 80% to 95% are seen once. Around a sixth of the sample rests with the top ten.

This clonotype was sampled from a woman under 40 who had recovered from COVID-19. The receptor chain draws on TRBV15 and TRBJ1-5; the D gene remains uncertain. Sequencing input: PBMCs or T cells enriched from blood (not recorded which). The CDR3 region reads CATSRGLNQPQHF. The DNA sequence is as follows: TGTGCCACCAGCAGGGGCCTCAATCAGCCCCAGCATTTT.